Following are 23 T cell receptor beta chains from one sample sequenced in a study of T cell changes during pregnancy in multiple sclerosis. Here immunoSEQ multiplex PCR was the method, and the copy in TCRdb shows in-frame clones only, minus some. The data hold around 100,000 clones, with just over 90% observed a single time. This material consisted of peripheral blood, taken after pregnancy. These receptors were collected from a female donor with multiple sclerosis, enrolled in a pregnancy study.

The V call is TRBV25-1, the J call TRBJ2-5, with a tentative D call TRBD2 (5 bases). The germline gives CDR1 MGHDK, CDR2 SYGVNS. Trimming took off 4 bases at V and 6 bases at J, with 21 bases between the two ends. CDR3 length: 16 amino acids. The CDR3 DNA follows: TGTGCCAGCAGTGGATGGGGTACGGGGATTGGCAAGACCCAGTACTTC. Protein product: CASSGWGTGIGKTQYF.

J is TRBJ2-7 and V is TRBV5-1; D is ambiguous. The V and J ends lost 0 bases and 1 base respectively, with 20 bases between them. Germline V gene lookup returns CDR1 SGHRS and CDR2 YFSETQ. The CDR3 consists of 18 residues. The CDR3 coding sequence is TGCGCCAGCAGCTTGGCCGGAGAGGTAGTAAAGCAATCCTACGAGCAGTACTTC. Translating it yields CASSLAGEVVKQSYEQYF. Full variable domain (remainder filled in from reference TRBV5-1 and TRBJ2-7): KAGVTQTPRYLIKTRGQQVTLSCSPISGHRSVSWYQQTPGQGLQFLFEYFSETQRNKGNFPGRFSGRQFSNSRSEMNVSTLELGDSALYLCASSLAGEVVKQSYEQYFGPGTRLTVT.

The chain combines TRBV5-1 with TRBJ1-2; the D gene is possibly TRBD1 (6 bases). This CDR3 spans 14 amino acids. Germline V CDR1 and CDR2: SGHRS, YFSETQ. V gave up 6 bases and J gave up 8 bases, with 20 bases separating them. The CDR3 coding sequence is TGCGCCAGCACCATCGGCCGGACAGCGGACGGCTACACCTTC. Amino acid sequence: CASTIGRTADGYTF.

This clone was observed once. The chain uses TRBV6-5 and TRBJ2-7; D may be TRBD1 (5 bases). The CDR3 contains 13 residues. In germline, CDR1 is MNHEY, CDR2 SVGAGI. V dropped 6 bases and J dropped 3 bases, with 12 bases sitting between them. The CDR3 region is CASSRTNFYEQYF. In nucleotides, the CDR3 is TGTGCCAGCAGCCGGACAAATTTCTACGAGCAGTACTTC.

CDR3 sequence (DNA): TGTGCCAGCAGCTTGGATGGGACTTCTCGCTCTGGAAACACCATATATTTT. This sequence encodes CASSLDGTSRSGNTIYF. The chain uses TRBV5-5 and TRBJ1-3; TRBD1 is a possible D gene (5 bases). Germline CDR1 and CDR2: SGHKS and YYEKEE (reference sequence). V was shortened by 0 bases and J by 0 bases, with 13 bases between the two germline ends. The CDR3 runs to 17 residues.

V usage is TRBV4-2 and J usage is TRBJ1-5; TRBD1 agrees at 7 bases. Trimming cost V 3 bases and J 5 bases; bases outside gene matches: 4. CDR1 is LGHNA, CDR2 YNFKEQ, per germline. The CDR3 spans 14 residues. The CDR3 protein is CASSHPGGDQPQHF. In DNA form, the CDR3 reads TGTGCCAGCAGCCACCCAGGGGGTGATCAGCCCCAGCATTTT.

The chain recombines TRBV6-1 with TRBJ1-3; TRBD1 might be the D (5 bases). CDR1 and CDR2 from the germline V gene are MNHNS and SASEGT. The CDR3 sequence is 13 residues long. V dropped 7 bases and J dropped 2 bases, with 9 bases sitting between them. For the CDR3, the DNA is TGTGCCAGCACGTGGGGGGCTGGAAACACCATATATTTT. Protein: CASTWGAGNTIYF.

V is TRBV19 and J is TRBJ2-1; the D gene is possibly TRBD1 (6 bases). CDR3 size: 15 residues. CDR1 is LNHDA and CDR2 is SQIVND in the germline V gene (reference sequence). Trimming pared 6 bases from V and 7 bases from J, leaving 19 bases between. In DNA, the CDR3 is TGTGCCAGTAGCCCGGGGCAGGGGACGGGAAATGAGCAGTTCTTC. Amino acids: CASSPGQGTGNEQFF.

This sequence joins TRBV5-4 and TRBJ1-2, with D unclear. V was pared by 4 bases and J by 8 bases, with 24 bases between. The CDR3 has 16 amino acids. The germline V gene has CDR1 SGHNT and CDR2 YYREEE (reference sequence). The CDR3 reads CASSRGDGRSLGGYTF. The CDR3 nucleotides are TGTGCCAGCAGCCGGGGAGATGGGCGAAGTCTTGGGGGCTACACCTTC. The full variable domain, rest sourced from reference TRBV5-4 and TRBJ1-2, is ETGVTQSPTHLIKTRGQQVTLRCSSQSGHNTVSWYQQALGQGPQFIFQYYREEENGRGNFPPRFSGLQFPNYSSELNVNALELDDSALYLCASSRGDGRSLGGYTFGSGTRLTVV.

V is TRBV7-8 and J is TRBJ1-2, with 10 positions matching TRBD1. V lost 4 bases and J lost 4; bases outside the gene matches: 6. This CDR3 is 15 amino acids long. The germline V gene encodes CDR1 SGHVS and CDR2 FQNEAQ. In nucleotides, the CDR3 is TGTGCCAGCAGCTCCCGGGACAGGGGCCCCTATGGCTACACCTTC. Residues: CASSSRDRGPYGYTF.

V usage is TRBV5-4 and J usage is TRBJ1-2; no firm D call. The germline V gene has CDR1 SGHNT and CDR2 YYREEE (reference sequence). The CDR3 sequence is 14 residues long. V gave up 0 bases and J gave up 8 bases, with 14 bases separating them. The CDR3 bases are TGTGCCAGCAGCTTGGAGCGGCAGTGGGAAGGCTACACCTTC. This encodes CASSLERQWEGYTF.

This chain connects TRBV4-1 to TRBJ2-5; the D gene is possibly TRBD2 (6 bases). Germline loops: CDR1 MGHRA, CDR2 YSYEKL. The CDR3 consists of 19 residues. Trimming took 0 bases from V and 2 from J, leaving 22 bases between them. For the CDR3, the DNA is TGCGCCAGCAGCCAAGATCTTGCGTTCCATGTAGCGGTTCAAGAGACCCAGTACTTC. This codes for CASSQDLAFHVAVQETQYF.

V and J are TRBV6-1 and TRBJ1-6; D is unclear. The V end was cut by 8 bases, the J end by 11 bases, with 22 bases between. Germline CDR1 and CDR2: MNHNS and SASEGT. The CDR3 totals 15 residues. The chain's CDR3 is CASLIKIGGRAPLHF. The CDR3 region has the DNA TGTGCCAGCCTCATAAAGATCGGAGGTAGAGCACCCCTCCACTTT.

The chain joins TRBV14 to TRBJ1-4; 8 bases match TRBD1. After removal of 4 bases from V and 0 bases from J, the junction contained 10 bases not matched to a gene. Germline CDR1 is SGHDN and CDR2 is FVKESK. The CDR3 is made up of 18 amino acids. DNA for the CDR3: TGTGCCAGCAGCCCCCGGACAGGGACTACAGCAACTAATGAAAAACTGTTTTTT. Translation gives CASSPRTGTTATNEKLFF.

The rearrangement uses TRBV9 and TRBJ1-1; D is unresolved. The CDR3 is made up of 14 amino acids. V lost 0 bases and J 1 base, leaving 7 bases between the germline ends. CDR1 SGDLS and CDR2 YYNGEE come from the germline V gene. The CDR3 nucleotides read TGTGCCAGCAGCGTAGAAGAGGGGAACACTGAAGCTTTCTTT. This codes for CASSVEEGNTEAFF.

The J gene is TRBJ1-2, the V gene TRBV27; 8 nucleotides match TRBD1. J lost 7 bases, V lost 8 bases, and 12 bases had no gene match. The V gene's germline CDR1 is MNHEY and CDR2 SMNVEV (reference sequence). This CDR3 is 14 amino acids long. CDR3: CASRPGGANVGYTF. Written as DNA, the CDR3 is TGTGCCAGCCGTCCAGGGGGCGCAAATGTTGGCTACACCTTC.

This chain links TRBV6-5 with TRBJ1-4, with D possibly matching TRBD1 (5 bases). V was pared by 7 bases and J by 5 bases, with 14 bases between. This CDR3 has 14 amino acids. Germline values: CDR1 MNHEY, CDR2 SVGAGI. CDR3 residues: CASTPGGENEKLFF. The CDR3 bases are TGTGCCAGCACCCCAGGAGGGGAGAATGAAAAACTGTTTTTT.

V usage is TRBV6-1 and J usage is TRBJ2-7; 9 bases map to TRBD1. Germline CDR1 is MNHNS and CDR2 is SASEGT. V gave up 0 bases and J gave up 3 bases; unmatched junction bases: 3. The CDR3 contains 15 residues. The DNA of the CDR3 is TGTGCCAGCAGTGAAGCCGGGACAGGGATCTACGAGCAGTACTTC. This sequence encodes CASSEAGTGIYEQYF.

The chain carries TRBV27 and TRBJ1-1; a weak D match, TRBD1 (5 bases). Germline V CDR1 and CDR2: MNHEY, SMNVEV (reference sequence). V was shortened by 2 bases and J by 4 bases, with 14 bases between the two germline ends. CDR3 length: 15 amino acids. CDR3 bases: TGTGCCAGCAGTTTAGTATCAGGGTCTGGCACTGAAGCTTTCTTT. Its protein product is CASSLVSGSGTEAFF.

The gene calls are TRBV25-1 and TRBJ1-1; D may be TRBD1 (6 bases). The V end was cut by 3 bases, the J end by 1 base, with 12 bases between. From germline, CDR1 is MGHDK and CDR2 SYGVNS. This CDR3 has 15 amino acids. CDR3 sequence reads: CASSEPGHQNTEAFF. The CDR3 DNA sequence: TGTGCCAGCAGTGAGCCGGGACACCAGAACACTGAAGCTTTCTTT.

The rearrangement uses TRBV15 and TRBJ1-3; 8 positions match TRBD1. The length of the CDR3 is 15 residues. The V gene end was trimmed by 3 bases and the J gene end by 4 bases; junction bases not matched to a gene: 5. CDR1 is LNHNV and CDR2 is YYDKDF in the germline V gene (reference sequence). The CDR3 nucleotides are TGTGCCACCAGCAGCCAGGGGGCATCGGGAAACACCATATATTTT. Amino acids: CATSSQGASGNTIYF. The full variable domain, rest sourced from reference TRBV15 and TRBJ1-3, is DAMVIQNPRYQVTQFGKPVTLSCSQTLNHNVMYWYQQKSSQAPKLLFHYYDKDFNNEADTPDNFQSRRPNTSFCFLDIRSPGLGDTAMYLCATSSQGASGNTIYFGEGSWLTVV.

The J gene is TRBJ2-1, the V gene TRBV7-8, with TRBD2 matching 14 bases. Germline assignment: CDR1 SGHVS and CDR2 FQNEAQ. With V trimmed by 3 bases and J by 5 bases, 9 bases remained unmatched. This CDR3 spans 18 amino acids. The CDR3 protein is CASSLGAGLAGVDNEQFF. The CDR3 nucleotides read TGTGCCAGCAGCTTGGGAGCGGGACTAGCGGGGGTGGACAATGAGCAGTTCTTC.

The chain is built from TRBV30 and TRBJ2-1; 7 nucleotides align to TRBD2. The V and J ends lost 4 bases and 8 bases, in that order; junction bases with no gene match: 8. The CDR3 runs 13 residues. CDR1 is GTSNPN, CDR2 SVGIG, per germline (reference sequence). CDR3 amino acids: CAWTGGGGDEQFF. The CDR3 coding sequence is TGTGCCTGGACCGGCGGGGGAGGGGATGAGCAGTTCTTC. The full variable domain, with the rest looked up from reference TRBV30 and TRBJ2-1, is SQTIHQWPATLVQPVGSPLSLECTVEGTSNPNLYWYRQAAGRGLQLLFYSVGIGQISSEVPQNLSASRPQDRQFILSSKKLLLSDSGFYLCAWTGGGGDEQFFGPGTRLTVL.